The 26 T cell receptor beta chains in this list originate from one sample, sequenced in a study of T cells in Graves' hyperthyroidism and ophthalmopathy (dated by TCRdb to the late 2010s). The protocol used for the library was multiplex PCR. This sample was sequenced with an Illumina HiSeq 2000. The TCR beta CDR3 regions were amplified from the RNA transcripts. The TCR CDR3 was subjected to a first round of RT-PCR using the HTBI primer set and the Qiagen OneStep RT-PCR kit. TCRdb itself trimmed the public reads at Q25 with fastp, ran MiXCR and retained productive beta chains. Here each entry gathers all rows of one CDR3 protein and keeps the most common genes and DNA. A total of 800,000 or so distinct CDR3 sequences appear in this sample, roughly 40% of them only once. The top ten hold over 8% of the sample. Sequencing was performed on blood. These receptors came from a man aged 18 to 30 with Graves' hyperthyroidism.

The chain employs TRBV7-9 and TRBJ2-7; D not certain. The CDR3 consists of 14 residues. V shed 1 base and J shed 1 base, with 8 bases lying between them. The germline V gene has CDR1 SEHNR and CDR2 FQNEAQ (reference sequence). DNA of the CDR3: TGTGCCAGCAGCTTAGATTTGGTGTCCTACGAGCAGTACTTC. Protein: CASSLDLVSYEQYF.

The chain carries TRBV5-4 and TRBJ2-2; 14 bases fit TRBD2. Germline CDR1 SGHNT, CDR2 YYREEE (reference sequence). J was trimmed by 3 bases and V by 5 bases; bases with no gene match: 3. CDR3 length equals 16 residues. CDR3 amino acids: CASRPGLAGDTGELFF. CDR3 nucleotides: TGTGCCAGCAGACCGGGACTAGCGGGAGACACCGGGGAGCTGTTTTTT.

The gene calls are TRBV24-1 and TRBJ2-7, with a weak D call TRBD1 (6 bases). The end of the DNA aligns better with TRBJ2-1, so the J call may be wrong. Germline CDR1 and CDR2: KGHDR and SFDVKD. There are 13 residues in the CDR3. Written as DNA, the CDR3 is TGTGCCACCAGTGAGTTATCAGGGGAGGAGCAGTTCTTC. The encoded protein is CATSELSGEEQFF.

In its sample, this clonotype was seen a few times. This chain joins TRBV12-3 or TRBV12-4 and TRBJ2-2; 9 positions agree with TRBD1. The CDR3 length is 13 residues. The V segment lost 8 bases and the J segment 5 bases; nucleotides outside the gene matches: 3. CDR3 protein: CASGTGMTGELFF. The CDR3 DNA follows: TGTGCCAGCGGGACAGGGATGACCGGGGAGCTGTTTTTT.

This clonotype was detected only a few times. The rearrangement links TRBV13 to TRBJ1-1; D not resolved. V lost 4 bases, J lost 6 bases, and 18 bases lay in between. The CDR3 has 15 residues. CDR1 and CDR2 (germline): PRHDT, FYEKMQ (reference sequence). The chain's CDR3 is CASSSSRTPGPEAFF. CDR3 DNA sequence: TGTGCCAGCAGCTCGTCCAGGACCCCTGGGCCTGAAGCTTTCTTT.

Many counts were recorded for this clonotype. The genes are TRBV19 and TRBJ1-5; D gene ambiguous. CDR3 length equals 13 residues. Trimming left V 11 bases short and J 5 bases short, with 16 bases between. From germline, CDR1 is LNHDA and CDR2 SQIVND (reference sequence). The CDR3 region is CASDREGYQPQHF. CDR3 DNA: TGTGCCTCAGACCGGGAGGGATATCAGCCCCAGCATTTT.

On this clonotype: A much larger clone differs from this one at a single base, so this may be a read error. This sequence joins TRBV12-3 or TRBV12-4 and TRBJ1-1; D remains unclear. CDR3 length: 16 amino acids. Trimming pared 5 bases from V and 4 bases from J, leaving 20 bases between. The CDR3 is CASSESSRILFTEAFF. CDR3 coding DNA: TGTGCCAGCAGTGAGTCGAGTAGGATCCTATTCACTGAAGCTTTCTTT.

This clonotype was recorded many times. V and J are TRBV7-2 and TRBJ2-7, with D maybe TRBD1 (6 bases). The CDR3 sequence is 13 residues long. Trimming shortened V by 7 bases and J by 3 bases, and 13 bases separated the two germline ends. Germline values: CDR1 SGHTA, CDR2 FQGNSA. The CDR3 DNA is TGTGCCAGCACCCTTACGGACAGCTACGAGCAGTACTTC. As protein: CASTLTDSYEQYF. Full variable domain (outside the CDR3, taken from reference TRBV7-2 and TRBJ2-7): GAGVSQSPSNKVTEKGKDVELRCDPISGHTALYWYRQSLGQGLEFLIYFQGNSAPDKSGLPSDRFSAERTGGSVSTLTIQRTQQEDSAVYLCASTLTDSYEQYFGPGTRLTVT.

This clonotype occurred once. The chain's CDR3 is CASSAGLGVDEQYF. CDR3 bases: TGTGCCAGCAGTGCGGGACTAGGGGTCGACGAGCAGTACTTC. The chain joins TRBV12-3 or TRBV12-4 to TRBJ2-7; TRBD2 matches 8 bases. The CDR3 extends over 14 amino acids. Trimming at V came to 5 bases and at J to 5 bases, leaving 8 bases not matched to a gene.

The chain combines TRBV7-9 with TRBJ2-2, with D maybe TRBD1 (5 bases). Germline V gene lookup returns CDR1 SEHNR and CDR2 FQNEAQ (reference sequence). CDR3 length equals 14 residues. V lost 3 bases, J lost 8 bases, and 13 bases lay in between. As DNA, the CDR3 is TGTGCCAGCAGCTTGGGGCCAGCATCGGGGGAGCTGTTTTTT. Translated, it gives CASSLGPASGELFF.

The V call is TRBV29-1, the J call TRBJ1-2; D is unresolved. The length of the CDR3 is 10 residues. Germline CDR1 and CDR2: SQVTM and ANQGSEA. V lost 8 bases and J lost 2, with 6 bases in between. Here the CDR3 DNA reads TGCAGCTTGGGCAACTATGGCTACACCTTC. The encoded protein is CSLGNYGYTF. Combining the CDR3 with reference TRBV29-1 and TRBJ1-2 gives the whole variable domain SAVISQKPSRDICQRGTSLTIQCQVDSQVTMMFWYRQQPGQSLTLIATANQGSEATYESGFVIDKFPISRPNLTFSTLTVSNMSPEDSSIYLCSLGNYGYTFGSGTRLTVV.

The rearrangement links TRBV19 to TRBJ1-4; the D is unclear. CDR1 is LNHDA and CDR2 is SQIVND in the germline V gene (reference sequence). V shed 2 bases and J shed 5 bases, with 6 bases lying between them. The CDR3 covers 13 residues. The CDR3 is CASSITGNEKLFF. The CDR3 bases are TGTGCCAGTAGTATAACGGGAAATGAAAAACTGTTTTTT.

This clonotype was found many times. J is TRBJ2-2 and V is TRBV15; 8 bases fit TRBD1. This CDR3 is 14 amino acids long. Trimming cost V 5 bases and J 3 bases; bases outside gene matches: 2. Germline CDR1 and CDR2: LNHNV and YYDKDF (reference sequence). Here the CDR3 DNA reads TGTGCCACCAGCCTGGGACAGGACACCGGGGAGCTGTTTTTT. Translating gives CATSLGQDTGELFF.

This chain joins TRBV14 and TRBJ2-2, with D possibly being TRBD1 (6 bases). The CDR3 spans 15 residues. Germline V gene lookup returns CDR1 SGHDN and CDR2 FVKESK. Trimming took 4 bases from V and 6 from J, leaving 15 bases between them. The CDR3 here is CASSPQGRRAGELFF. The CDR3, as DNA: TGTGCCAGCAGCCCACAGGGTAGAAGGGCCGGGGAGCTGTTTTTT. The full variable domain, rest sourced from reference TRBV14 and TRBJ2-2, is EAGVTQFPSHSVIEKGQTVTLRCDPISGHDNLYWYRRVMGKEIKFLLHFVKESKQDESGMPNNRFLAERTGGTYSTLKVQPAELEDSGVYFCASSPQGRRAGELFFGEGSRLTVL.

This clonotype was recorded many times. The gene calls are TRBV29-1 and TRBJ1-1; D unresolved. The V gene lost 7 bases and the J gene lost 4 bases, with 10 bases spanning the gap. CDR1 and CDR2 (germline): SQVTM, ANQGSEA. This CDR3 contains 11 residues. The CDR3: CSAAMPTEAFF. In DNA form, the CDR3 reads TGCAGCGCTGCAATGCCCACTGAAGCTTTCTTT.

The chain uses TRBV5-1 and TRBJ1-4, with D hard to call. Germline V gene sequence: CDR1 SGHRS, CDR2 YFSETQ. V lost 4 bases to trimming and J lost 5 bases, with 15 bases between them. The CDR3 totals 15 residues. CDR3 DNA sequence: TGCGCCAGCAGCCGGACTAGCGGACTAAATGAAAAACTGTTTTTT. Encoded protein: CASSRTSGLNEKLFF.

V gene TRBV12-3 or TRBV12-4 combines with J gene TRBJ1-2; no reliable D call. V lost 6 bases, J lost 8 bases, and 16 bases lay in between. There are 13 residues in the CDR3. The CDR3 region is CASSHRPLGGYTF. The CDR3 coding sequence is TGTGCCAGCAGCCACCGGCCCTTGGGAGGCTACACCTTC.

This chain uses TRBV3-1 with TRBJ1-6; D might be TRBD1 (6 bases). The CDR3 has 17 amino acids. Germline CDR1 and CDR2: LGHDT and YNNKEL (reference sequence). Deletions cut 2 bases from V and 17 bases from J, with 28 bases between. The DNA for the CDR3 is TGTGCCAGCAGCCAAAGGACAGCCGATTTATTAGGTCACCTTATCCACTTT. Protein: CASSQRTADLLGHLIHF.

This clonotype appeared a few times. The chain joins TRBV14 to TRBJ1-2; perhaps TRBD1 as D (5 bases). This CDR3 is 15 amino acids long. CDR1 is SGHDN, CDR2 FVKESK, per germline. The V end lost 0 bases, the J end lost 5 bases, and 13 bases lay between the germline ends. CDR3 in amino acids: CASSQDGWDLYGYTF. CDR3 nucleotides: TGTGCCAGCAGCCAAGACGGGTGGGACTTATATGGCTACACCTTC.

CDR3 protein: CASSMGGTGANVLTF. In DNA, the CDR3 is TGTGCCAGTAGTATGGGTGGGACCGGGGCCAACGTCCTGACTTTC. The rearrangement uses TRBV19 and TRBJ2-6; D possibly uses TRBD1 or TRBD2 (5 bases each). V lost 3 bases and J 4 bases, leaving 10 bases between the germline ends. This CDR3 contains 15 residues. In germline, CDR1 is LNHDA, CDR2 SQIVND (reference sequence).

This clonotype showed up just a few times. The gene calls are TRBV7-9 and TRBJ2-7; no firm D call. CDR3 length: 12 amino acids. V dropped 8 bases and J dropped 6 bases, with 14 bases sitting between them. The germline gives CDR1 SEHNR, CDR2 FQNEAQ (reference sequence). The CDR3 loop reads CASSPPGPEQYF. DNA of the CDR3: TGTGCCAGCTCACCACCGGGCCCCGAGCAGTACTTC.

This chain joins TRBV6-5 and TRBJ1-5, with D unresolved. Germline V lookup: CDR1 MNHEY, CDR2 SVGAGI. CDR3 length equals 15 residues. Trimming pared 6 bases from V and 0 bases from J, leaving 12 bases between. CDR3 sequence reads: CASSPRHTSNQPQHF. CDR3 coding DNA: TGTGCCAGCAGCCCCCGTCATACTAGCAATCAGCCCCAGCATTTT.

This clonotype has ten or more counts. The V gene is TRBV20-1, the J gene TRBJ1-2; no definite D call. The CDR3 runs to 14 residues. Germline assignment: CDR1 DFQATT and CDR2 SNEGSKA (reference sequence). With 6 bases removed from V and 4 bases from J, the gap between germline ends came to 18 bases. CDR3 in amino acids: CSALTGLVGYGYTF. CDR3 nucleotides: TGCAGTGCCTTGACCGGGCTCGTGGGCTATGGCTACACCTTC.

This clonotype was recorded a few times. This chain connects TRBV9 to TRBJ2-5, with a possible D match to TRBD1 (6 bases). Trimming shortened V by 3 bases and J by 5 bases, and 11 bases separated the two germline ends. The V gene's germline CDR1 is SGDLS and CDR2 YYNGEE. This CDR3 region has 13 residues. The chain's CDR3 is CASSGGQDETQYF. As DNA, the CDR3 is TGTGCCAGCAGCGGGGGGCAGGACGAGACCCAGTACTTC. The full variable domain, in which reference TRBV9 and TRBJ2-5 provide the parts outside the CDR3, is DSGVTQTPKHLITATGQRVTLRCSPRSGDLSVYWYQQSLDQGLQFLIQYYNGEERAKGNILERFSAQQFPDLHSELNLSSLELGDSALYFCASSGGQDETQYFGPGTRLLVL.

The V and J genes are TRBV5-1 and TRBJ2-5; D unclear. CDR3 size: 15 residues. In germline, CDR1 is SGHRS, CDR2 YFSETQ. V was cut by 2 bases and J by 0 bases, with 11 bases left in between. For the CDR3, the DNA is TGCGCCAGCAGCTTTAGCAGAAGAAACCAAGAGACCCAGTACTTC. Protein sequence: CASSFSRRNQETQYF.

This clonotype showed up just a few times. J is TRBJ1-6 and V is TRBV9; D is possibly TRBD1 (6 bases). The CDR3 is made up of 14 amino acids. Per germline, CDR1 SGDLS and CDR2 YYNGEE. V lost 4 bases and J 14 bases, leaving 19 bases between the germline ends. The CDR3 spells CASSQEVTSGALHF. The CDR3 bases are TGTGCCAGCAGCCAAGAAGTCACTTCAGGGGCCCTCCACTTT.